A selection of T cell receptor beta chains follows, all from one sample in a study of Ad26.COV2.S vaccination and SARS-CoV-2 variants. Method: immunoSEQ multiplex PCR; TCRdb's copy keeps in-frame clones and lacks some. This repertoire shows under 250,000 clones, around 90% found once; its top ten account for 2.9%. The material was peripheral blood, obtained in a trial of Ad26.COV2.S vaccine versus placebo. These receptors were taken from a person aged 18 to 65 who received the Ad26.COV2.S COVID-19 vaccine or a placebo. The CDR3 runs from the conserved cysteine through the conserved F or W. D genes are given only for firm matches. The size of a clone is reported for some rows only, either as once, few or many, or as a class for expanded clones.

v_gene	d_gene	j_gene	abundance	CDR3nt	CDR3aa
TRBV5-1	TRBD2	TRBJ2-1	once	TGCGCCAGCAGCTACACTAGCGGAGGGGAGCAGTTCTTC	CASSYTSGGEQFF
TRBV6-5	TRBD2	TRBJ2-5	-	TGTGCCAGCATTTTGACTAGCGGGAGTCTGGAGACCCAGTACTTC	CASILTSGSLETQYF
TRBV18	-	TRBJ2-1	-	TGTGCCAGCTCACGCCCCCAGGGGACGGACAATGAGCAGTTCTTC	CASSRPQGTDNEQFF
TRBV6-6	-	TRBJ1-1	-	TGTGCCAGCAGCCCAGGAGGGGGCACTGAAGCTTTCTTT	CASSPGGGTEAFF
TRBV5-1	-	TRBJ1-4	once	TGCGCCAGCAGCCTAGGACTTAGGGAAAAACTGTTTTTT	CASSLGLREKLFF
TRBV7-8	TRBD1	TRBJ1-1	-	TGTGCCAGCAGCCCTTGGCCACAGGGGAGTATTTCTGAAGCTTTCTTT	CASSPWPQGSISEAFF
TRBV9	TRBD2	TRBJ2-1	once	TGTGCCAGCACCGGTAGCGGGAGATGGAATGAGCAGTTCTTC	CASTGSGRWNEQFF
TRBV29-1	-	TRBJ1-2	-	TGCAGCGTTGAAGTATGGCCCAGGGATGCGATTTATGGCTACACCTTC	CSVEVWPRDAIYGYTF
TRBV30	TRBD1	TRBJ2-1	-	TGTGCCTGGAGCCTTCACAGGGGACGCTACAATGAGCAGTTCTTC	CAWSLHRGRYNEQFF
TRBV7-2	TRBD2	TRBJ2-3	-	TGTGCCAGCAGCCCCAGGATAGCGGGGGGATTCGCAGATACGCAGTATTTT	CASSPRIAGGFADTQYF
TRBV7-9	-	TRBJ1-1	-	TGTGCCAGCAGTAGGGGGACGGTTCTGAACACTGAAGCTTTCTTT	CASSRGTVLNTEAFF
TRBV27	TRBD2	TRBJ2-3	-	TGTGCCAGCAGTTTATATGCTAGCGGGGGGGCGACAGATACGCAGTATTTT	CASSLYASGGATDTQYF
TRBV20-1	TRBD2	TRBJ2-2	-	TGCAGTGCTAGTGGGTCTTTAGCGGGAAGGAACACCGGGGAGCTGTTTTTT	CSASGSLAGRNTGELFF
TRBV7-9	-	TRBJ1-2	-	TGTGCCAGCAGCCTAGGGTCAGTCTATGGCTACACCTTC	CASSLGSVYGYTF
TRBV18	TRBD1	TRBJ1-1	-	TGTGCCAGCTCAAACCAGGGGGCTACATGGGGGGAAGCTTTCTTT	CASSNQGATWGEAFF
TRBV4-3	TRBD1	TRBJ2-7	-	TGCGCCAGCAGCCAGGCAGGGGGCGGGTACGAGCAGTACTTC	CASSQAGGGYEQYF
TRBV2	TRBD1	TRBJ1-1	few	TGTGCCAGCAGCGCGGACAGGGTAAACACTGAAGCTTTCTTT	CASSADRVNTEAFF
TRBV4-2	-	TRBJ2-5	-	TGTGCCAGCAGCCAATCTGATATCCGGCACCAAGAGACCCAGTACTTC	CASSQSDIRHQETQYF
TRBV6-5	-	TRBJ1-1	-	TGTGCCAGCAGGAGAGGGGTTAGTGAAGCTTTCTTT	CASRRGVSEAFF
TRBV2	TRBD1	TRBJ1-5	-	TGTGCCAGCAGTGATTTGGTCAGGGGGCAGCCTGACAATCAGCCCCAGCATTTT	CASSDLVRGQPDNQPQHF
TRBV11-2	-	TRBJ2-6	-	TGTGCCAGCAGCCAACAGGGCCCCGGGGCCAACGTCCTGACTTTC	CASSQQGPGANVLTF
TRBV27	TRBD1	TRBJ2-5	-	TGTGCCAGCAGTTCCCGGGACAGACAAGAGACCCAGTACTTC	CASSSRDRQETQYF
TRBV13	-	TRBJ2-6	-	TGTGCCAGCAGCTCAGGGCTTTCCGGGGCCAACGTCCTGACTTTC	CASSSGLSGANVLTF
TRBV7-2	TRBD1	TRBJ2-5	-	TGTGCCAGCAGCCGGGACAGGGGATCGGAGACCCAGTACTTC	CASSRDRGSETQYF
TRBV5-6	-	TRBJ2-7	-	TGTGCCAGCAGTCACAAGGGCTACGAGCAGTACTTC	CASSHKGYEQYF
TRBV25-1	TRBD1	TRBJ2-1	once	TGTGCCAGCAGTAGTGCAGGGGGATCTAATGAGCAGTTCTTC	CASSSAGGSNEQFF